Each of the 4 T cell receptor beta chains below was sequenced from the same sample in a study of OX40 agonist ivuxolimab in advanced cancers. Libraries were prepared by immunoSEQ multiplex PCR; TCRdb keeps only in-frame clonotypes and omits some of them. The sample yields tens of thousands of clones, approximately 80% seen once. The sample consisted of CD4+ or CD8+ T cells sorted from blood, taken in a trial of the OX40 agonist ivuxolimab. These receptors were collected from an adult with an advanced solid tumor such as melanoma, head and neck, liver or kidney cancer.

The chain uses TRBV19 and TRBJ2-5; TRBD1 aligns across 7 bases. V lost 6 bases, J lost 2 bases, and 3 bases stayed unmatched. This CDR3 is 13 amino acids long. Germline loops: CDR1 LNHDA, CDR2 SQIVND (reference sequence). CDR3 sequence: CASSATGQETQYF. The CDR3 nucleotides are TGTGCCAGTAGCGCGACAGGGCAAGAGACCCAGTACTTC.

The genes are TRBV11-2 and TRBJ2-1; D gene unclear. From germline, CDR1 is SGHAT and CDR2 FQNNGV. V shed 5 bases and J shed 3 bases, with 8 bases lying between them. The CDR3 consists of 13 residues. This chain's CDR3 is CASSADLYNEQFF. As DNA, the CDR3 is TGTGCCAGCAGCGCAGATCTCTACAATGAGCAGTTCTTC.

The chain is built from TRBV4-3 and TRBJ2-5, with 12 bases identical to TRBD2. The junction had 7 bases not matched to a gene; V was cut back by 1 base and J by 4 bases. Germline CDR1 and CDR2: LGHNA and YSLEER. CDR3 length: 17 residues. Written as DNA, the CDR3 is TGCGCCAGCAGCCAAGGAGCTAGCGGGAGGGCCGGAGAGACCCAGTACTTC. Translated, it gives CASSQGASGRAGETQYF.

The chain couples TRBV11-3 to TRBJ1-4, with D tentatively TRBD1 (6 bases). The CDR3 has 12 amino acids. Trimming stripped 5 bases from V and 5 bases from J, with 6 bases between. Per the germline V gene, CDR1 is SGHNT and CDR2 is YENEEA. Here the CDR3 DNA reads TGTGCCAGCAGCCAGGGGAATGAAAAACTGTTTTTT. This translates into CASSQGNEKLFF. The full variable domain, with the rest looked up from reference TRBV11-3 and TRBJ1-4, is EAGVVQSPRYKIIEKKQPVAFWCNPISGHNTLYWYLQNLGQGPELLIRYENEEAVDDSQLPKDRFSAERLKGVDSTLKIQPAELGDSAVYLCASSQGNEKLFFGSGTQLSVL.